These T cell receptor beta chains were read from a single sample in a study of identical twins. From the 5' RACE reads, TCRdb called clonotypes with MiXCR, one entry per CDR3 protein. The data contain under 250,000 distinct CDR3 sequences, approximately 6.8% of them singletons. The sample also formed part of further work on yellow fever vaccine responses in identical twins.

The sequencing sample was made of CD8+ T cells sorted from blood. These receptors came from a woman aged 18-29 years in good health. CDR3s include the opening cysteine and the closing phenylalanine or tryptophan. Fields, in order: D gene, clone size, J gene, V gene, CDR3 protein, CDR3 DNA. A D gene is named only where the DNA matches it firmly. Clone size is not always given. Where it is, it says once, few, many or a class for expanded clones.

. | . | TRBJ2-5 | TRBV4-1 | CASSQVQFYQETQYF | TGCGCCAGCAGCCAAGTACAGTTCTACCAAGAGACCCAGTACTTC
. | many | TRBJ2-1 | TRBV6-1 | CASRDSYNEQFF | TGTGCCAGCAGGGACAGCTACAATGAGCAGTTCTTC
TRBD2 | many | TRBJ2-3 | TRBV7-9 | CASSLRALAGLSTDTQYF | TGTGCCAGCAGCCTAAGAGCACTAGCGGGACTTAGCACAGATACGCAGTATTTT
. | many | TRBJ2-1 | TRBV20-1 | CSARGSVLIENEQFF | TGCAGTGCTAGGGGGTCCGTTTTAATTGAAAATGAGCAGTTCTTC
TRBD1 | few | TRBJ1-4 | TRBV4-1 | CASNTPSDRGTNEKLFF | TGCGCCAGCAACACTCCCTCCGACAGGGGAACTAATGAAAAACTGTTTTTT
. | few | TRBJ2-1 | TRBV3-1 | CASSHRRPETSWVGDEQFF | TGTGCCAGCAGCCATCGACGGCCAGAGACTAGTTGGGTTGGCGATGAGCAGTTCTTC
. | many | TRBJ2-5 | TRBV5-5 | CASSLVTDPKETQYF | TGTGCCAGCAGCTTGGTGACAGACCCCAAAGAGACCCAGTACTTC
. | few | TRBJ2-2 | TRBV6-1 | CASTTRGRWRGQSTGELFF | TGTGCCAGCACTACCAGAGGGAGGTGGCGTGGGCAGAGCACCGGGGAGCTGTTTTTT
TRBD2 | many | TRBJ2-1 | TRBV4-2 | CASSQSLAGKQFF | TGTGCCAGCAGCCAATCTCTAGCGGGCAAGCAGTTCTTC
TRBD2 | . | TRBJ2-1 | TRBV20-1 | CSARDFGGASSYNEQFF | TGCAGTGCTAGAGATTTCGGGGGGGCTAGCTCCTACAATGAGCAGTTCTTC
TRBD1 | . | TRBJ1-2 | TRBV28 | CASSHNQLADRDFLGYTF | TGTGCCAGCAGTCACAACCAGCTTGCGGACAGGGACTTTCTTGGCTACACCTTC
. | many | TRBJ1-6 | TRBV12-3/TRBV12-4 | CASSPSGNSPLHF | TGTGCCAGCAGTCCGTCGGGTAATTCACCCCTCCACTTT
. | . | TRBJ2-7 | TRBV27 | CASSLGYPYEQYF | TGTGCCAGCAGTTTAGGATATCCCTACGAGCAGTACTTC
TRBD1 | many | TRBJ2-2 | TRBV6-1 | CASSPWDRINTGELFF | TGTGCCAGCAGCCCGTGGGACAGGATAAACACCGGGGAGCTGTTTTTT
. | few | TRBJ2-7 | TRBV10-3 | CAIGTEGYEQYF | TGTGCCATCGGTACTGAAGGATACGAGCAGTACTTC
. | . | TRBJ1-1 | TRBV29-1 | CSVVLPTGEAFF | TGCAGCGTTGTCCTTCCGACGGGTGAAGCTTTCTTT
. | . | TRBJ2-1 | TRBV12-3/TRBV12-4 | CASSPPPDNEQFF | TGTGCCAGCAGTCCTCCCCCCGACAATGAGCAGTTCTTC
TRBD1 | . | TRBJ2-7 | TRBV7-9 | CASSAPGQDDYEQYF | TGTGCCAGCAGCGCCCCGGGACAGGATGATTACGAGCAGTACTTC
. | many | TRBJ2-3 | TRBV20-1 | CSAGDLEESTDTQYF | TGCAGTGCTGGCGACCTTGAGGAGTCCACAGATACGCAGTATTTT
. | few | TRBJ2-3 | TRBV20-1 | CSAVEKDPNTDTQYF | TGCAGTGCGGTGGAGAAGGACCCTAACACAGATACGCAGTATTTT
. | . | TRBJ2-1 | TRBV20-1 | CSMKGVISYNEQFF | TGCAGTATGAAAGGGGTCATTTCCTACAATGAGCAGTTCTTC
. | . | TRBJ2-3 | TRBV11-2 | CASSLWAADTQYF | TGTGCCAGCAGCTTATGGGCTGCAGATACGCAGTATTTT
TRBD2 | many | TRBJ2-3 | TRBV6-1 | CASSPGEGYTDTQYF | TGTGCCAGCTCCCCCGGGGAGGGGTACACAGATACGCAGTATTTT
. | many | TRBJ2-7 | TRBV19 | CASSIVPGRREQYF | TGTGCCAGTAGTATAGTCCCAGGGCGGCGCGAGCAGTACTTC
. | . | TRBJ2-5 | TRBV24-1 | CATSDLDRETQYF | TGTGCCACCAGTGATTTGGACAGGGAGACCCAGTACTTC
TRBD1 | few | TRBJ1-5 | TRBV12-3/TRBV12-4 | CASSPDRVGDQPQHF | TGTGCCAGCAGTCCCGACAGGGTCGGGGATCAGCCCCAGCATTTT
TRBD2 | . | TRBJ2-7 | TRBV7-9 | CASSFTSGFSSYEQYF | TGTGCCAGCAGCTTCACTAGCGGGTTTTCATCCTACGAGCAGTACTTC
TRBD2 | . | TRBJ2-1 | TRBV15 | CATSRGGSGDEQFF | TGTGCCACCAGCAGAGGCGGGAGTGGTGATGAGCAGTTCTTC
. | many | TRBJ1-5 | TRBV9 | CASSMDLNQPQHF | TGTGCCAGCAGCATGGACCTCAATCAGCCCCAGCATTTT
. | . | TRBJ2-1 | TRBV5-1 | CASSPDGASYNEQFF | TGCGCCAGCAGCCCCGATGGGGCCTCCTACAATGAGCAGTTCTTC
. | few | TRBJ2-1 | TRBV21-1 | CASSKVKGPTHNEQFF | TGTGCCAGCAGCAAAGTGAAGGGACCCACACACAATGAGCAGTTCTTC